This TCR beta chain was documented in a study of T cells in Graves' hyperthyroidism and ophthalmopathy. There were TCR beta CDR3 regions amplified from RNA transcripts. The HTBI primer set served for first-round RT-PCR of the TCR CDR3. TCRdb reprocessed the multiplex PCR reads with MiXCR, giving one entry per CDR3 protein. The table has hundreds of thousands of distinct CDR3 sequences, about 20% seen once. This clonotype was counted many times. The CDR3 extends over 13 amino acids. V was pared by 8 bases and J by 7 bases, with 11 bases of the junction left unmatched. CDR1 DFQATT and CDR2 SNEGSKA come from the germline V gene (reference sequence).

Material for sequencing was blood. J is TRBJ2-1 and V is TRBV20-1; 7 bases line up with TRBD1. The TCR was taken from a man aged 35 to 55 with Graves' ophthalmopathy. CDR3 loop: CSPTRQGRNEQFF. DNA for the CDR3: TGCAGTCCGACCCGACAGGGAAGGAATGAGCAGTTCTTC.